The entry below gives a single T cell receptor beta chain sequence along with its context. No cognate antigen has been identified for it. No quality values exist for individual bases; no much larger clone is one base distant. These data come from a study of T cells in Graves' hyperthyroidism and ophthalmopathy (dated by TCRdb to 2018 to 2020). Notes on the research overall: Peripheral blood samples were taken at initial diagnosis, before any treatment was given. To identify TCR V-J signatures that set the groups apart, the researchers used a discovery cohort of 95 to 100 patients, made up of fewer than 50 with Graves' ophthalmopathy and 57 with stable Graves' hyperthyroidism. Whether ophthalmopathy could be predicted prospectively was tested in an independent validation cohort made up of approximately 19 hyperthyroidism patients plus 17 patients who later progressed to ophthalmopathy. The approximately 98 discovery patients were randomly divided into training and test sets at a 7:3 ratio. The study also compared thyroid tissue and blood T-cell repertoires from over 5 Graves' hyperthyroidism patients. Once sampling was done, hyperthyroidism patients were given methimazole at a starting dose of 30 mg daily, whereas ophthalmopathy patients were given high-dose intravenous methylprednisolone. According to the paper, TCR Vbeta CDR3 sequencing was carried out on 135 peripheral blood samples, which came from approximately 41 ophthalmopathy, roughly 75 hyperthyroidism and roughly 17 progressor patients.

Ophthalmopathy patients had moderately to severely active disease, Clinical Activity Score of at least 3, NOSPECS grade of at least 4, and duration under 3 months. The study excluded patients with uncontrolled infections, other autoimmune diseases, pregnancy or lactation. Clinical symptoms, serum thyroxine and TRAb, thyroid ultrasound, and orbital computed tomography formed the basis for the diagnoses. Ficoll-Paque density gradient centrifugation was used to isolate PBMCs from around 9.1 ml of fresh peripheral blood. Trizol reagent was used to extract total RNA, and RNA quality was then checked on an Agilent 2100 Bioanalyzer. The TCR beta CDR3 regions were amplified from the RNA transcripts. A first-round RT-PCR of the TCR CDR3 used the HTBI primer set with the Qiagen OneStep RT-PCR kit. Libraries were constructed in a second round of multiplex PCR, after which size selection and purification were carried out. The libraries were sequenced on an Illumina HiSeq2000 using paired-end 100 bp reads. Concerning the study's data processing: Raw data were processed with SOAPnuke, discarding reads with adapters, uncalled bases, mean Phred below 15, or no exact constant-primer or identifier match. High-quality paired reads were merged using COPE v1.2.5, and each unique nucleotide sequence was defined as a clonotype. MiTCR v1.1 was used to align clonotypes to the IMGT TRBV, TRBD and TRBJ reference segments. Only V-J combinations with frequency above 0.0001, covering approximately 99% of repertoires, were analysed. A TCS score was defined as the ratio between F50 (clonal expansion) and ExV (chaos), using BLOSUM62-based TCRdist between CDR3 peptides within each V-J. Welch's t-statistics and random forest reduced 500 to 550 V-J features to roughly 13, which were used in a naive Bayes classifier (R e1071). Clones were called with MiXCR by TCRdb after fastp trimmed the public reads at Q25, and only in-frame beta chains were retained. All rows with the same CDR3 protein become a single entry with the most common DNA and genes. These V and J calls rely on TCRdb rather than the paper's analysis. Within this sample are a few hundred thousand distinct CDR3 sequences, with more than 15% of them counted one time only. Of the sample, about 29% falls within the top ten clones.

The CDR1 and CDR2 encoded by the germline V gene (reference sequence) are DFQATT and SNEGSKA. CDR3 length: 15 amino acids, cysteine to phenylalanine. Here the CDR3 DNA is all that survives: 45 bases in frame from base 1. V was cut back by 3 bases and J by 0 bases, leaving a gap of 12 bases between them. General findings and caveats noted by the study authors: In validation, progression to ophthalmopathy was predicted by the model with almost 71% sensitivity and around 75% specificity, a median of roughly six months before onset. Most expanded thyroid clonotypes (frequency above 0.001) were also detected in blood, a finding suggesting that blood repertoires may reflect thyroid immune responses. Sample size was not statistically predetermined, and investigators were not blinded to group allocation. In cross-validation, a model built on a 13 V-J signature told ophthalmopathy apart from stable hyperthyroidism with approximately 90% sensitivity and approximately 81% specificity, and in testing the same model reached 80%/75%.

The sequenced sample consisted of blood. The chain uses TRBV20-1 and TRBJ2-1; the D gene cannot be resolved reliably. This clonotype was obtained from a woman under 40 with Graves' ophthalmopathy. Read as DNA, the sequence is TGCAGTGCTAGCGCCGCGAGAAGCTCCTACAATGAGCAGTTCTTC. Its amino acids are CSASAARSSYNEQFF.